The clone carrying this T cell receptor beta chain has ten or more counts. Its specificity is unknown. V gave up 0 bases and J gave up 4 bases, with 7 bases separating them. The CDR3 is 12 residues long. The germline CDR1 and CDR2 sequences are GTSNPN and SVGIG (reference sequence). This sample stems from a study of regulatory T cells in long-lasting Graves disease. The time point: newly diagnosed GD, antithyroid drugs for less than 3 months. PBMC RNA was the source of the TCR library. Graves' disease diagnosis used American Thyroid Association guidelines. Both iRepertoire HTBI primers and Arm-PCR of CDR3 regions were used to build the TCR beta libraries. TCRdb recomputed calls from the multiplex PCR reads with MiXCR, one row per CDR3 protein. Here the sample spans roughly 500,000 distinct CDR3 sequences, 13% being singletons. The study, taken as a whole, reports: Between persistent patients, around 2,900 public clonotypes were shared, exceeding the roughly 1,000 shared between new patients.

The same sample was also studied in work on T cells in Graves' hyperthyroidism and ophthalmopathy.

The TCR was taken from a man under 40 with Graves disease. V usage is TRBV30 and J usage is TRBJ2-7; the D is unclear. The specimen was peripheral blood mononuclear cells (PBMCs), collected at new diagnosis, from a patient treated with antithyroid drugs. The DNA for the CDR3 is TGTGCCTGGAGTGTACGGCCTTACGAGCAGTACTTC. Its translation: CAWSVRPYEQYF.